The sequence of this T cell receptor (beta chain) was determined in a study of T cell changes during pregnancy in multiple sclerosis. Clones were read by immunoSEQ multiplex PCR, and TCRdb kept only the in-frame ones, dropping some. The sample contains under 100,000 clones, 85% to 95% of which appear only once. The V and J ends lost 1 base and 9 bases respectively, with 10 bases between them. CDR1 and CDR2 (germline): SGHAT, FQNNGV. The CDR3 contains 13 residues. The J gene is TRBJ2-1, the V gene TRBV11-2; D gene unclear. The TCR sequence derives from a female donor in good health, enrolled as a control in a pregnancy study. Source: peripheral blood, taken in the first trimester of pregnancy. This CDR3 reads CASSLVSAGEQFF. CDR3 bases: TGTGCCAGCAGCTTAGTCAGCGCCGGTGAGCAGTTCTTC.